The rows below give T cell receptor beta chains drawn from one sample of a study of T cell responses to AZD1222 COVID-19 vaccine. Generated by immunoSEQ multiplex PCR, the TCRdb table keeps only in-frame clones and is missing some. The sample has over 90,000 clones; approximately 88% are singletons. Source: peripheral blood, taken on day 0 of AZD1222 vaccination. The source is an adult in good health. Both conserved end residues are part of each CDR3. A D gene is named only where the DNA matches it firmly. Only some rows state a clone size, as once, few, many or a class for expanded clones.

V gene: TRBV19
J gene: TRBJ1-5
clone size: once
D gene: -
CDR3 protein: CASSIVQGGNQPQHF
CDR3 DNA: TGTGCCAGTAGTATAGTACAGGGTGGCAATCAGCCCCAGCATTTT

V gene: TRBV19
J gene: TRBJ2-3
clone size: -
D gene: TRBD2
CDR3 protein: CASSGDSGGTQYF
CDR3 DNA: TGTGCCAGTAGTGGGGATAGCGGGGGTACGCAGTATTTT

V gene: TRBV2
J gene: TRBJ1-3
clone size: once
D gene: -
CDR3 protein: CASSLPRQSNTIYF
CDR3 DNA: TGTGCCAGCAGCCTACCCCGGCAGTCCAACACCATATATTTT

V gene: TRBV28
J gene: TRBJ1-1
clone size: -
D gene: -
CDR3 protein: CASRVAGTNTEAFF
CDR3 DNA: TGTGCCAGCAGGGTTGCCGGGACGAACACTGAAGCTTTCTTT

V gene: TRBV2
J gene: TRBJ2-3
clone size: -
D gene: -
CDR3 protein: CATGLDTQYF
CDR3 DNA: TGTGCCACCGGACTGGATACGCAGTATTTT

V gene: TRBV7-9
J gene: TRBJ1-1
clone size: -
D gene: TRBD1
CDR3 protein: CASSPQGKNTEAFF
CDR3 DNA: TGTGCCAGCAGCCCACAGGGGAAGAACACTGAAGCTTTCTTT

V gene: TRBV6-2/TRBV6-3
J gene: TRBJ2-7
clone size: -
D gene: TRBD2
CDR3 protein: CASSFSGLALYEQYF
CDR3 DNA: TGTGCCAGCAGTTTCTCGGGACTAGCCCTTTACGAGCAGTACTTC

V gene: TRBV30
J gene: TRBJ1-1
clone size: -
D gene: -
CDR3 protein: CAWSVRSTAEAFF
CDR3 DNA: TGTGCCTGGAGTGTCCGGTCAACCGCTGAAGCTTTCTTT

V gene: TRBV19
J gene: TRBJ1-5
clone size: -
D gene: -
CDR3 protein: CASSIPGVVLPQHF
CDR3 DNA: TGTGCCAGTAGTATCCCGGGGGTTGTTTTGCCCCAGCATTTT

V gene: TRBV28
J gene: TRBJ1-2
clone size: once
D gene: TRBD1
CDR3 protein: CASSTGGKNYGYTF
CDR3 DNA: TGTGCCAGCAGTACAGGGGGGAAAAACTATGGCTACACCTTC

V gene: TRBV7-9
J gene: TRBJ1-1
clone size: -
D gene: -
CDR3 protein: CASSLWGEAFF
CDR3 DNA: TGTGCCAGCAGCTTATGGGGTGAAGCTTTCTTT

V gene: TRBV6-2/TRBV6-3
J gene: TRBJ2-5
clone size: once
D gene: -
CDR3 protein: CASSYSSGQETQYF
CDR3 DNA: TGTGCCAGCAGTTACTCAAGCGGACAAGAGACCCAGTACTTC

V gene: TRBV5-1
J gene: TRBJ1-2
clone size: -
D gene: -
CDR3 protein: CASSYQTGSYGYTF
CDR3 DNA: TGCGCCAGCAGCTACCAAACAGGGAGCTATGGCTACACCTTC

V gene: TRBV3-1/TRBV3-2
J gene: TRBJ1-4
clone size: -
D gene: TRBD1
CDR3 protein: CASSQDIGTATNEKLFF
CDR3 DNA: TGTGCCAGCAGCCAAGATATAGGGACAGCAACTAATGAAAAACTGTTTTTT

V gene: TRBV30
J gene: TRBJ1-1
clone size: -
D gene: TRBD1
CDR3 protein: CAWSRQGGTEAFF
CDR3 DNA: TGTGCCTGGAGCCGCCAGGGGGGCACTGAAGCTTTCTTT

V gene: TRBV7-8
J gene: TRBJ1-2
clone size: -
D gene: -
CDR3 protein: CASSLSSYGYTF
CDR3 DNA: TGTGCCAGCAGCTTGTCCTCCTATGGCTACACCTTC

V gene: TRBV5-1
J gene: TRBJ1-1
clone size: -
D gene: -
CDR3 protein: CASSPLGGGNTEAFF
CDR3 DNA: TGCGCCAGCAGCCCTCTGGGGGGAGGGAACACTGAAGCTTTCTTT

V gene: TRBV11-2
J gene: TRBJ2-2
clone size: -
D gene: -
CDR3 protein: CASSPGSATNTGELFF
CDR3 DNA: TGTGCCAGCAGTCCAGGTTCCGCCACGAACACCGGGGAGCTGTTTTTT

V gene: TRBV4-3
J gene: TRBJ1-5
clone size: -
D gene: -
CDR3 protein: CASSQDRPGQQAQHF
CDR3 DNA: TGCGCCAGCAGCCAAGATCGGCCAGGACAACAGGCCCAGCATTTT

V gene: TRBV11-1
J gene: TRBJ2-4
clone size: -
D gene: -
CDR3 protein: CASSIRLVKYF
CDR3 DNA: TGTGCCAGCAGCATCCGACTAGTCAAGTACTTC

V gene: TRBV10-3
J gene: TRBJ1-5
clone size: few
D gene: -
CDR3 protein: CAISEAAHSNQPQHF
CDR3 DNA: TGTGCCATCAGTGAGGCAGCTCATAGCAATCAGCCCCAGCATTTT

V gene: TRBV11-2
J gene: TRBJ2-3
clone size: -
D gene: -
CDR3 protein: CASSVLSYSWKSTDTQYF
CDR3 DNA: TGTGCCAGCAGCGTACTTTCATATTCGTGGAAAAGCACAGATACGCAGTATTTT

V gene: TRBV11-2
J gene: TRBJ1-2
clone size: -
D gene: -
CDR3 protein: CASSPSRPYGYTF
CDR3 DNA: TGTGCCAGCAGCCCGAGCCGCCCCTATGGCTACACCTTC

V gene: TRBV6-5
J gene: TRBJ1-3
clone size: once
D gene: -
CDR3 protein: CASSYSATGSGNTIYF
CDR3 DNA: TGTGCCAGCAGTTACTCGGCCACGGGGTCTGGAAACACCATATATTTT

V gene: TRBV6-1
J gene: TRBJ2-3
clone size: -
D gene: -
CDR3 protein: CASSEEGGTQYF
CDR3 DNA: TGTGCCAGCAGTGAAGAAGGGGGTACGCAGTATTTT

V gene: TRBV11-2
J gene: TRBJ1-1
clone size: -
D gene: TRBD1
CDR3 protein: CASSLAGTGGAGTEAFF
CDR3 DNA: TGTGCCAGCAGCTTAGCCGGGACAGGGGGCGCAGGGACTGAAGCTTTCTTT

V gene: TRBV5-1
J gene: TRBJ1-1
clone size: -
D gene: TRBD1
CDR3 protein: CASTLQGAEVNTEAFF
CDR3 DNA: TGCGCCAGCACCCTTCAGGGGGCGGAAGTGAACACTGAAGCTTTCTTT

V gene: TRBV27
J gene: TRBJ1-6
clone size: -
D gene: TRBD1
CDR3 protein: CASSSATGTLNSPLHF
CDR3 DNA: TGTGCCAGCAGTTCGGCGACAGGGACGCTTAATTCACCCCTCCACTTT

V gene: TRBV5-4
J gene: TRBJ2-2
clone size: -
D gene: TRBD1
CDR3 protein: CASSLVGQGVTGELFF
CDR3 DNA: TGTGCCAGCAGCTTGGTAGGACAGGGGGTGACCGGGGAGCTGTTTTTT

V gene: TRBV20-1
J gene: TRBJ2-1
clone size: -
D gene: -
CDR3 protein: CSAPTYNEQFF
CDR3 DNA: TGCAGTGCTCCGACCTACAATGAGCAGTTCTTC

V gene: TRBV6-5
J gene: TRBJ1-1
clone size: -
D gene: TRBD1
CDR3 protein: CASSYQGSGGPLEAFF
CDR3 DNA: TGTGCCAGCAGTTACCAGGGCTCAGGGGGCCCCCTTGAAGCTTTCTTT

V gene: TRBV27
J gene: TRBJ1-1
clone size: -
D gene: -
CDR3 protein: CASRAGRGEAFF
CDR3 DNA: TGTGCCAGCAGGGCCGGTAGGGGTGAAGCTTTCTTT

V gene: TRBV28
J gene: TRBJ1-1
clone size: once
D gene: -
CDR3 protein: CASNGVDGTEAFF
CDR3 DNA: TGTGCCAGCAACGGGGTCGACGGGACTGAAGCTTTCTTT

V gene: TRBV12-5
J gene: TRBJ1-3
clone size: -
D gene: -
CDR3 protein: CASGSIGLPSGNTIYF
CDR3 DNA: TGTGCTAGTGGATCAATAGGGTTACCCTCTGGAAACACCATATATTTT

V gene: TRBV7-9
J gene: TRBJ1-5
clone size: -
D gene: TRBD1
CDR3 protein: CASSLGLTGAHSNQPQHF
CDR3 DNA: TGTGCCAGCAGCTTAGGGCTGACAGGGGCCCATAGCAATCAGCCCCAGCATTTT

V gene: TRBV18
J gene: TRBJ1-1
clone size: -
D gene: -
CDR3 protein: CASSPGASAEAFF
CDR3 DNA: TGTGCCAGCTCACCGGGGGCCAGCGCTGAAGCTTTCTTT

V gene: TRBV11-3
J gene: TRBJ1-2
clone size: few
D gene: TRBD1
CDR3 protein: CASSPTEKPPGQRRYGYTF
CDR3 DNA: TGTGCCAGCAGCCCGACCGAGAAACCTCCGGGACAGCGGAGGTATGGCTACACCTTC

V gene: TRBV27
J gene: TRBJ1-2
clone size: -
D gene: -
CDR3 protein: CASSLMEGAGYTF
CDR3 DNA: TGTGCCAGCAGTTTAATGGAAGGGGCTGGCTACACCTTC

V gene: TRBV6-2/TRBV6-3
J gene: TRBJ1-1
clone size: -
D gene: TRBD1
CDR3 protein: CASSYSPGQYTEAFF
CDR3 DNA: TGTGCCAGCAGCTACTCTCCGGGACAGTACACTGAAGCTTTCTTT

V gene: TRBV9
J gene: TRBJ1-3
clone size: -
D gene: -
CDR3 protein: CASSVDGNTIYF
CDR3 DNA: TGTGCCAGCAGCGTTGATGGAAACACCATATATTTT

V gene: TRBV5-1
J gene: TRBJ2-7
clone size: -
D gene: TRBD1
CDR3 protein: CASSLRDRSYEQYF
CDR3 DNA: TGCGCCAGCAGCTTAAGGGACAGATCCTACGAGCAGTACTTC

V gene: TRBV18
J gene: TRBJ2-7
clone size: -
D gene: TRBD2
CDR3 protein: CASSPKTSVGYEQYF
CDR3 DNA: TGTGCCAGCTCACCGAAAACTAGCGTCGGGTACGAGCAGTACTTC

V gene: TRBV24-1
J gene: TRBJ1-2
clone size: -
D gene: -
CDR3 protein: CAASSSMGYGYTF
CDR3 DNA: TGTGCCGCAAGCTCGAGTATGGGTTACGGCTACACCTTC

V gene: TRBV5-1
J gene: TRBJ2-7
clone size: few
D gene: TRBD2
CDR3 protein: CASSLVTSGPYEQYF
CDR3 DNA: TGCGCCAGCAGCTTGGTGACTAGCGGTCCATACGAGCAGTACTTC

V gene: TRBV10-1
J gene: TRBJ1-2
clone size: -
D gene: TRBD1
CDR3 protein: CARPDRGANYGYTF
CDR3 DNA: TGCGCCCGGCCCGACAGGGGCGCCAACTATGGCTACACCTTC

V gene: TRBV7-9
J gene: TRBJ1-4
clone size: -
D gene: -
CDR3 protein: CASSPGGGAGSNEKLFF
CDR3 DNA: TGTGCCAGCAGCCCCGGCGGGGGGGCAGGCTCAAATGAAAAACTGTTTTTT

V gene: TRBV9
J gene: TRBJ1-3
clone size: once
D gene: -
CDR3 protein: CASSERGIGTTGGNTIYF
CDR3 DNA: TGTGCCAGCAGCGAGCGAGGGATAGGGACTACCGGTGGAAACACCATATATTTT